The sequence of this T cell receptor beta chain was determined in a study of blood T cell repertoires in COVID-19. Study-wide context: Researchers got acute and convalescent COVID-19 samples from the United States, Italy and Spain. PBMCs, B-cell-depleted T cells, or T cells provided the cDNA or gDNA that made up the material.

Method: immunoSEQ multiplex PCR; TCRdb's copy keeps in-frame clones and lacks some. This table holds 110,000 to 150,000 clones, around 89% found once. Trimming stripped 2 bases from V and 1 base from J, with 6 bases between. This CDR3 is 14 amino acids long. Looked up from germline, CDR1 is MDHEN and CDR2 is SYDVKM. The source is a man in his 60s with active or convalescent COVID-19. Sequencing input: peripheral blood. The gene calls are TRBV28 and TRBJ2-1; the D gene is possibly TRBD1 (5 bases). The CDR3 DNA reads as TGTGCCAGCAGTTTAAGGGGATCCTACAATGAGCAGTTCTTC. Translating it yields CASSLRGSYNEQFF.